The 15 T cell receptor beta chains below were found in one sample sequenced in a study of T cell repertoires in cytomegalovirus infection. Their recognized antigens are unknown. TCRdb processed the reads anew with MiXCR; each CDR3 protein has one entry. This sample has a few hundred thousand distinct CDR3 sequences; about 33% occur once, and the top ten carry 17%. This sample comprised cultured PBMCs, obtained from culture after CMV antigen stimulation. These TCRs come from a human donor in good health (CMV status not recorded). Some clones in this sample may be carry-over from other donors' samples.

The count of this clonotype is one. The chain recombines TRBV19 with TRBJ2-6, with 9 positions matching TRBD1. The germline V gene has CDR1 LNHDA and CDR2 SQIVND (reference sequence). V lost 8 bases, J lost 2 bases, and 7 bases stayed unmatched. This CDR3 contains 16 residues. CDR3 loop: CASHGTGNTGANVLTF. CDR3 nucleotides: TGTGCCAGTCACGGGACAGGGAACACTGGGGCCAACGTCCTGACTTTC.

The count of this clonotype is one. This rearrangement joins TRBV7-2 to TRBJ2-5; D possibly uses TRBD1 or TRBD2 (5 bases each). Between the trimmed V and J ends, which lost 4 bases and 1 base, there was a span of 7 bases. The length of the CDR3 is 13 residues. Per germline, CDR1 SGHTA and CDR2 FQGNSA. The CDR3 coding sequence is TGTGCCAGCAGCTGGGACGTCCAAGAGACCCAGTACTTC. Protein product: CASSWDVQETQYF.

This clonotype was seen more than once but under ten times. This chain links TRBV28 with TRBJ1-1; D is perhaps TRBD1 (5 bases). V was clipped by 6 bases and J by 1 base, with 12 bases between them. The CDR3 spans 14 residues. CDR1 and CDR2 (germline): MDHEN, SYDVKM. CDR3 region: CASRPGTENTEAFF. In DNA form, the CDR3 reads TGTGCCAGCAGACCTGGGACGGAGAACACTGAAGCTTTCTTT.

A few counts support this clonotype. The CDR3 DNA reads as TGTGCCACCAGTGATTTATTACAGCTGTATAGCAATCAGCCCCAGCATTTT. This sequence encodes CATSDLLQLYSNQPQHF. The V call is TRBV24-1, the J call TRBJ1-5; D remains unclear. Looked up from germline, CDR1 is KGHDR and CDR2 is SFDVKD. V gave up 1 base and J gave up 0 bases, with 12 bases separating them. This CDR3 region has 17 residues.

The chain links TRBV4-3 to TRBJ2-3, with D unclear. The CDR3 is made up of 18 amino acids. Trimming cost V 2 bases and J 3 bases, with 21 bases left between them. The germline gives CDR1 LGHNA, CDR2 YSLEER. CDR3 in DNA: TGCGCCAGCAGCCAAATCCCCGTTAGTGGGCGAAGAACAGATACGCAGTATTTT. It encodes CASSQIPVSGRRTDTQYF.

The chain combines TRBV29-1 with TRBJ1-2, with a weak D call TRBD1 (5 bases). Germline-derived CDR1 and CDR2 are SQVTM and ANQGSEA. CDR3 length: 16 amino acids. The V end was cut by 4 bases, the J end by 4 bases, with 22 bases between. CDR3 nucleotides: TGCAGCGTTGTTGGGCAGATGGGGGGATCGGGCTATGGCTACACCTTC. Translation: CSVVGQMGGSGYGYTF.

CDR3 DNA: TGTGCCAGCAGCTTAAGGGCAGGGTGGACTGAAGCTTTCTTT. It translates to CASSLRAGWTEAFF. This sequence joins TRBV7-8 and TRBJ1-1, with a tentative D call TRBD1 (5 bases). Germline CDR1 reads SGHVS; CDR2 reads FQNEAQ. CDR3 length equals 14 residues. V was trimmed by 2 bases and J by 5 bases, leaving 12 bases between them.

This clonotype appeared many times. The chain carries TRBV7-8 and TRBJ1-3; unclear D gene. V lost 1 base, J lost 0 bases, and 7 bases lay in between. Germline V gene data show CDR1 as SGHVS and CDR2 as FQNEAQ. The CDR3 spans 15 residues. The CDR3 loop reads CASSLGARSGNTIYF. As DNA, the CDR3 is TGTGCCAGCAGCTTAGGCGCCCGCTCTGGAAACACCATATATTTT.

The chain couples TRBV7-2 to TRBJ1-5; D is perhaps TRBD1 (5 bases). This CDR3 is built from 15 residues. Trimming took off 6 bases at V and 11 bases at J, with 23 bases between the two ends. The germline CDR1 and CDR2 sequences are SGHTA and FQGNSA. The CDR3, as DNA: TGTGCCAGCAGTATGAACCAGGGTGCCCTTGAGGCCCAGCATTTT. Protein product: CASSMNQGALEAQHF.

Details on this clonotype: This may arise from a read error, as a much more abundant clone is one base away. The chain recombines TRBV7-2 with TRBJ2-1, with D perhaps given as TRBD1 or TRBD2 (5 bases each). This CDR3 region has 14 residues. The germline CDR1 and CDR2 sequences are SGHTA and FQGNSA. V was trimmed by 4 bases and J by 5 bases, leaving 12 bases between them. The CDR3 is CASSWDQRHNEQFF. CDR3 nucleotide sequence: TGTGCCAGCAGCTGGGACCAACGACACAATGAGCAGTTCTTC.

This clonotype has more than one count but fewer than ten. The chain has TRBV6-5 and TRBJ2-2, with D possibly called TRBD1 or TRBD2 (5 bases each). This CDR3 has 16 amino acids. V gave up 2 bases and J gave up 3 bases, with 13 bases separating them. Looked up from germline, CDR1 is MNHEY and CDR2 is SVGAGI. The CDR3 loop is CASSYETGRHTGELFF. The CDR3 region has the DNA TGTGCCAGCAGTTACGAGACGGGACGCCACACCGGGGAGCTGTTTTTT.

This clonotype was found a few times. The gene calls are TRBV20-1 and TRBJ2-1; 7 positions agree with TRBD2. The CDR3 runs to 13 residues. CDR1 is DFQATT, CDR2 SNEGSKA, per germline (reference sequence). Germline trimming cut 5 bases from V and 4 bases from J; bases unmatched to any gene: 5. CDR3 in amino acids: CSAAGRNYNEQFF. As DNA, the CDR3 is TGCAGTGCTGCCGGGAGGAATTACAATGAGCAGTTCTTC.

In DNA form, the CDR3 reads TGTGCCAGCAGCTCCGGACCGGTTAACTATGGCTACACCTTC. This encodes CASSSGPVNYGYTF. V gene TRBV7-9 combines with J gene TRBJ1-2; D gene unclear. The V and J ends lost 4 bases and 1 base respectively, with 10 bases between them. The length of the CDR3 is 14 residues. Germline CDR1 is SEHNR and CDR2 is FQNEAQ (reference sequence).

This CDR3 is CSAQTDAGGGRYNEQFF. In nucleotides, the CDR3 is TGCAGTGCTCAGACCGACGCAGGGGGCGGGAGATACAATGAGCAGTTCTTC. The chain is built from TRBV20-1 and TRBJ2-1; a possible D gene is TRBD1 (8 bases). From germline, CDR1 is DFQATT and CDR2 SNEGSKA (reference sequence). Trimming removed 5 bases from V and 4 bases from J, with 24 bases in between. The CDR3 contains 17 residues.

This clonotype appeared a few times. The chain is built from TRBV6-5 and TRBJ1-4; 9 bases fit TRBD1. The CDR3 runs 14 residues. Germline CDR1 and CDR2: MNHEY and SVGAGI. V shed 6 bases and J 3 bases; nucleotides not matched to a gene: 2. CDR3 sequence reads: CASRRQGANEKLFF. Written as DNA, the CDR3 is TGTGCCAGCAGACGACAGGGGGCTAATGAAAAACTGTTTTTT.